This TCR beta chain was identified during a study of regulatory T cells in long-lasting Graves disease. Arm-PCR of CDR3 regions and iRepertoire HTBI primers were the basis on which TCR beta libraries were built. MiXCR, applied by TCRdb to the multiplex PCR reads, yields one record per CDR3 protein. The data show about 320,000 distinct CDR3 sequences, roughly 18% seen once. Study-level findings and limits: Persistent Graves' patients showed a TCR diversity that was lower than that of newly diagnosed ones. A greater number of public clonotypes (about 3,000) was shared by persistent patients than by new patients (approximately 880). Among samples with persistent disease, TRBV28, TRBJ1-2 and TRBJ2-5 were favored.

Time point noted: newly diagnosed GD, antithyroid drugs for less than 3 months. There was RNA extracted from PBMCs, and the TCR library was made from it. Collection of peripheral blood (roughly 9 milliliters) was done using EDTA tubes. In germline, CDR1 is LNHNV, CDR2 YYDKDF (reference sequence). Between the trimmed V and J ends, which lost 0 bases and 7 bases, there was a span of 7 bases. The CDR3 has 12 residues. Regarding this clonotype: Its antigen is not identified.

The sample here was peripheral blood mononuclear cells (PBMCs), taken at new diagnosis, from a patient treated with antithyroid drugs. The receptor was isolated from a female donor with Graves disease. This chain links TRBV15 with TRBJ2-7, with a possible D match to TRBD2 (6 bases). The CDR3, as DNA: TGTGCCACCAGCAGAGATGGAGGGGAGCAGTACTTC. Translated: CATSRDGGEQYF.